These 3 T cell receptor beta chains came from one sample sequenced in a study of human T cells and chemical hapten exposure. MiXCR, applied by TCRdb to the RACE reads, yields one record per CDR3 protein. This sample has fewer than 300,000 distinct CDR3 sequences, with about 9.4% found just once. Specified time point: pre-sensitization, week 0. Treatment noted: therapeutic diphenylcyclopropenone sensitization with weekly scalp DPC. The material sequenced was whole blood, taken in connection with sensitization to the hapten diphenylcyclopropenone (DPC). These receptors originate from a woman aged 35 to 49 with alopecia areata. Some clones in this sample may be carry-over from other donors' samples.

The V call is TRBV6-5, the J call TRBJ1-3; no clear D. The germline V and J ends were trimmed by 5 bases and 9 bases, with 11 bases remaining between them. This CDR3 is built from 12 residues. Germline V gives CDR1 MNHEY, CDR2 SVGAGI. CDR3 sequence reads: CASSIPGGTIYF. For the CDR3, the DNA is TGTGCCAGCAGTATTCCGGGAGGCACCATATATTTT.

V is TRBV28 and J is TRBJ2-3, with D perhaps matching TRBD1 (6 bases). In germline, CDR1 is MDHEN, CDR2 SYDVKM. The germline V and J ends were trimmed by 7 bases and 1 base, with 12 bases remaining between them. The CDR3 has 14 residues. The DNA for the CDR3 is TGTGCCAGCAACAACTACAGGGGCACAGATACGCAGTATTTT. The encoded protein is CASNNYRGTDTQYF.

The V call is TRBV6-1, the J call TRBJ1-1; D call uncertain. Germline V lookup: CDR1 MNHNS, CDR2 SASEGT. The CDR3 has 15 residues. V lost 1 base and J 5 bases, leaving 14 bases between the germline ends. The chain's CDR3 is CASSEVVGRGTEAFF. Written as DNA, the CDR3 is TGTGCCAGCAGTGAAGTCGTGGGAAGAGGAACTGAAGCTTTCTTT.